This is a list of T cell receptor beta chains from one sample in a study of technical replicates of blood from several donors. This table comes from immunoSEQ multiplex PCR, and its TCRdb copy is limited to in-frame clones, with some not included. This table has roughly 80,000 clones, about 92% appearing once. Specimen: T cells isolated from PBMCs. These TCRs come from a human donor in good health. Both conserved end residues are part of each CDR3. Each record gives: V gene, CDR3 length, clone size, J gene, D gene, CDR3 protein, CDR3 DNA. D genes are given only for firm matches. Not every row has a clone size; where given, it reads once, few, many or a size class.

TRBV5-5,15,-,TRBJ1-3,TRBD1,CASSNSGGTRNTIYF,TGTGCCAGCAGCAATTCAGGGGGCACGCGAAACACCATATATTTT
TRBV6-5,13,-,TRBJ2-3,-,CASSSHLRDTQYF,TGTGCCAGCAGTTCGCACCTCCGGGATACGCAGTATTTT
TRBV7-2,13,once,TRBJ2-7,-,CASSLATSPEQYF,TGTGCCAGCAGCTTAGCCACTTCGCCCGAGCAGTACTTC
TRBV19,14,-,TRBJ2-1,TRBD1,CASSIGLDRVEQFF,TGTGCCAGTAGTATAGGCCTAGACAGGGTTGAGCAGTTCTTC
TRBV27,15,-,TRBJ1-5,-,CASSPIVGAGQPQHF,TGTGCCAGCAGTCCTATAGTGGGGGCGGGTCAGCCCCAGCATTTT
TRBV2,12,once,TRBJ2-7,-,CASCNVADEQYF,TGTGCCAGCTGTAATGTAGCGGACGAGCAGTACTTC
TRBV4-3,15,once,TRBJ2-3,TRBD2,CASSALAGVEDTQYF,TGCGCCAGCAGCGCTCTAGCGGGAGTGGAAGATACGCAGTATTTT
TRBV10-3,14,-,TRBJ1-2,-,CAISELTGYYGYTF,TGTGCCATCAGTGAACTAACAGGCTACTATGGCTACACCTTC
TRBV18,16,-,TRBJ1-2,TRBD1,CASSPLPGQTNYGYTF,TGTGCCAGCTCACCACTACCGGGACAGACTAACTATGGCTACACCTTC
TRBV19,11,-,TRBJ1-2,-,CASSYGGGYTF,TGTGCCAGTAGTTACGGGGGTGGCTACACCTTC
TRBV11-2,14,-,TRBJ1-2,-,CASSPGVANYGYTF,TGTGCCAGCAGCCCCGGGGTAGCTAACTATGGCTACACCTTC
TRBV9,17,-,TRBJ1-1,TRBD1,CASSFRDRGNKNTEAFF,TGTGCCAGCAGCTTCCGGGACAGGGGCAACAAGAACACTGAAGCTTTCTTT
TRBV5-1,16,-,TRBJ2-5,TRBD2,CASSVAGHTRQETQYF,TGCGCCAGCAGCGTAGCGGGACACACTAGACAAGAGACCCAGTACTTC
TRBV6-5,16,once,TRBJ2-3,-,CASSYDRTVSTDTQYF,TGTGCCAGCAGTTACGACAGGACTGTTAGCACAGATACGCAGTATTTT
TRBV19,16,-,TRBJ1-2,TRBD1,CASSFQLTGGLYGYTF,TGTGCCAGTAGCTTCCAACTCACAGGGGGTCTTTATGGCTACACCTTC
TRBV9,15,-,TRBJ1-1,-,CASSVSSGLSAEAFF,TGTGCCAGCAGCGTATCATCAGGCTTATCCGCTGAAGCTTTCTTT
TRBV6-5,11,-,TRBJ2-7,-,CASSYSREQYF,TGTGCCAGCAGTTACTCCCGCGAGCAGTACTTC
TRBV9,11,-,TRBJ1-2,-,CASSTGTGYTF,TGTGCCAGCAGCACAGGGACTGGCTACACCTTC
TRBV25-1,15,once,TRBJ2-1,-,CASNWAYSSYNEQFF,TGTGCCAGCAACTGGGCTTATTCCTCCTACAATGAGCAGTTCTTC
TRBV28,12,-,TRBJ2-5,-,CASSNSKQTQYF,TGTGCCAGCAGTAATAGTAAGCAGACCCAGTACTTC
TRBV11-2,15,once,TRBJ1-4,TRBD1,CASRAGTGINEKLFF,TGTGCCAGCAGGGCCGGGACAGGGATTAATGAAAAACTGTTTTTT
TRBV10-2,13,-,TRBJ2-7,-,CASRAGNFNEQYF,TGCGCCAGCAGGGCGGGTAACTTCAACGAGCAGTACTTC
TRBV19,14,-,TRBJ1-3,-,CASSIGETGNTIYF,TGTGCCAGTAGTATCGGGGAAACTGGAAACACCATATATTTT
TRBV6-5,15,-,TRBJ1-4,TRBD1,CASGDSRATNEKLFF,TGTGCCAGCGGGGACAGTCGTGCAACTAATGAAAAACTGTTTTTT
TRBV7-2,14,-,TRBJ2-7,-,CASSLARVPYEQYF,TGTGCCAGCAGCTTAGCCCGGGTTCCCTACGAGCAGTACTTC
TRBV11-3,12,once,TRBJ2-7,-,CASSLAGVEQYF,TGTGCCAGCAGCTTAGCAGGGGTCGAGCAGTACTTC
TRBV21-1,15,-,TRBJ1-1,-,CASSGPTGGVTEAFF,TGTGCCAGCAGCGGACCGACAGGGGGTGTCACTGAAGCTTTCTTT
TRBV29-1,13,-,TRBJ2-5,-,CSVGQRMMETQYF,TGCAGCGTTGGACAGCGAATGATGGAGACCCAGTACTTC
TRBV11-1,17,-,TRBJ1-1,-,CASSPWGHQLRNTEAFF,TGTGCCAGCAGCCCCTGGGGACACCAACTACGGAACACTGAAGCTTTCTTT
TRBV7-2,15,-,TRBJ2-5,TRBD2,CASSNSGKAQETQYF,TGTGCCAGCAGCAATAGCGGGAAGGCTCAAGAGACCCAGTACTTC
TRBV28,17,-,TRBJ2-1,TRBD2,CASSWRGSGRPSSEQFF,TGTGCCAGCAGTTGGCGGGGCAGCGGGAGGCCTTCTTCTGAGCAGTTCTTC